This TCR beta chain was retrieved from a study of a mutant IDH1 vaccine in newly diagnosed glioma (dated by TCRdb to 2020 to 2023). Background on the whole study: Of the 30 or so patients who were treated, about 62% were male and about 40% were female, and the mean age was around 41 years. Prior to enrollment, standard therapy consisting of radiotherapy alone, temozolomide alone, or radiochemotherapy with temozolomide had been administered to patients, with the combination being received by most patients. Six visits were used for peripheral blood collection: V03 (baseline), V05, V07, V10, V12 and V13. Longitudinal TCRB deep sequencing was done for fewer than 30 treated patients, wherever samples were available for exploratory analyses. Beyond this particular receptor, the publication reports: Pseudoprogression appeared unrelated to alterations in the top peripheral T cell clonotypes detected by TCRB sequencing. Selection of PBMC samples for TCRB deep sequencing was based on availability. According to the authors, sample limitations meant that analyses of patient blood samples could not be reproduced. Immune responses induced by the vaccine were seen in around 94% of patients across multiple MHC alleles.

The time point label here, explained by the study, means: baseline, week 1 (first vaccination visit). This specimen's treatment or condition label, interpreted: pre-vaccination baseline after standard-of-care therapy. Donors had newly diagnosed WHO grade 3 or 4 IDH1-mutant astrocytomas with loss of nuclear ATRX. The samples were drawn from NOA16, a multicentre, single-arm, open-label phase I trial in Germany that tested a mutant IDH1 peptide vaccine in humans for the first time. For immunogenicity testing, the blood drawn at visit V03 was used as the baseline sample. Genomic DNA for TCRB sequencing was isolated from EDTA blood with the DNeasy Blood and Tissue Kit. Concerning this clone: Its antigen is currently not known. One base away there is no much larger clone; base qualities are not given.

The library was produced with the immunoSEQ multiplex PCR assay. Rearranged TCR beta chain sequences were amplified using the hsTCRB Kit according to the manufacturer's protocol. TCRB libraries were sequenced on an Illumina MiSeq. The original methods were these. The proprietary platform of the kit vendor was used for demultiplexing, trimming and gene mapping. Here the immuneACCESS table is served through TCRdb, limited to in-frame sequences with V and J called. Missing clones are a known gap in these copies; in checked studies unresolved V genes cover under half, and the rest lacks a known reason. V and J calls and clone size are given by that table; D and trimming were obtained from the DNA. The sample profile shows over 45,000 clones; 75% to 95% of them were found once. Over 2.5% of the sample rests with the top ten. The CDR3 covers 15 residues, taking in both the cysteine and the phenylalanine. This entry keeps only the CDR3 DNA: 45 bases, framed from base 1. At the junction V is shortened by 2 bases and J by 3 bases, with 11 bases in between. Reading the germline V gene gives CDR1 MDHEN and CDR2 SYDVKM.

The source was PBMCs, collected from a glioma patient treated with radiotherapy, temozolomide or both. This receptor was taken from a man between 50 and 59 years old with glioma. The rearrangement combines TRBV28 with TRBJ1-5, and TRBD1 may be the D gene, going by 5 matching bases. Here the CDR3 is given as CASSLEGVDNQPQHF. The nucleotides are TGTGCCAGCAGTTTAGAAGGGGTTGACAATCAGCCCCAGCATTTT.